The source of this T cell receptor beta chain is a study of beta chain bispecific antibodies for T cell cancers (dated by TCRdb to the early 2020s). At the level of the whole study: After T cells from healthy donors were cocultured with bispecific antibodies and T cell leukemia lines, the researchers used TRBV sequencing of the cells that survived to measure how much each TRBV family was depleted. Jurkat cells expressed surface TRBV12 (TRBV12-3), and HPB-ALL cells expressed surface TRBV5-5. Overall results and qualifications from the work: Cross-reactivity of the anti-TRBV5-5 antibody with TRBV5-6 was attributed to high sequence similarity between the two genes. Compared with anti-CD19, anti-TRBV12 exposure reduced the TRBV12-3 share of total TRBV signal by approximately 99%; TRBV12-4 fell 30% to 45%, not significantly. Except for the targeted genes and closely related genes, all other TRBV family members appeared to be unaffected by the TRBV-directed bispecific antibodies. Each sequenced sample mixed leukemia cell line cells with normal T cells, and most targeted TRBV signal came from the leukemia cells rather than normal T cells.

The label giving this sample's treatment or condition can be read as: alpha-V12: anti-TRBV12 scFv linked to anti-CD3 scFv. T cells were expanded from blood mononuclear cells with anti-CD3 antibody OKT3 or CD3/CD28 Dynabeads for approximately 3 days. The anti-TRBV12 bispecific sample came from a coculture of Jurkat leukemia cells with normal T cells, compared against an anti-CD19 bispecific control coculture. Expanded T cells were maintained in RPMI 1640 supplemented with around 9.1% fetal bovine serum, recombinant human IL-2 (around 90 IU/ml) and IL-7 (around 5 ng/ml). Each coculture mixed 5 x 10^4 target cells and 5 x 10^4 normal T cells with bispecific antibody in 85 to 100 ul and was incubated at 37 degrees C for approximately 17 hours. Every bispecific antibody was made of two single-chain variable fragments expressed in a single-chain diabody format with a His tag. Healthy human donors supplied the effector T cells, with peripheral blood mononuclear cells isolated from leukapheresis samples using Ficoll density gradient centrifugation.

Note on this clonotype: Its target antigen remains unknown. A read error may be the cause here, since a much bigger clone is one base away.

CDR1 LGHDT and CDR2 YNNKEL are derived from the germline V gene (reference sequence). The CDR3 sequence holds 15 residues, the cysteine and phenylalanine included. The sequence is cut down to CDR3 DNA, 45 bases in frame from base 1. Relative to germline, V is 0 bases shorter and J is 3 bases shorter, with 12 bases between their ends. Unique molecular identifier barcodes were incorporated into the libraries and were used for clonotype quantification. Qiagen AllPrep DNA/RNA Micro kits were used to isolate total RNA, and an Agilent TapeStation was used to check RNA quality. TCR beta libraries were constructed by 5' RACE, in which cDNA synthesis was followed by two PCR steps with TCR beta constant-region gene-specific primers. An Illumina MiSeq platform was used to sequence the TCR beta libraries. On the study's bioinformatics: MIGEC, MiXCR and VDJtools were used for read processing. Clonotype frequency was calculated as the fraction of unique molecular identifiers assigned to a given clonotype among all unique molecular identifiers in the sample. Nonfunctional TRBV genes classified in IMGT as pseudogenes or open reading frames, for example TRBV1, TRBV12-1 and TRBV21, were left out. In TCRdb, the public reads were trimmed at Q25 with fastp and aligned with MiXCR, with productive beta chains retained. Rows are unified per CDR3 protein, each entry keeping the most common DNA and genes. Clone size and V and J calls follow TCRdb, not the original study. The sample table lists tens of thousands of distinct CDR3 sequences, approximately 2% of them with a count of one. The ten top clones hold around 5.2% of the sample.

The rearranged chain carries TRBV3-1 and TRBJ2-7; the D segment could be TRBD1, given 5 matching bases. The sequence was collected from a human donor in good health. Some clones in this sample may be carry-over from other donors' samples. Sample: healthy donor T cells cultured with leukemia cells, taken from a culture containing a bispecific antibody targeting TCR Vbeta12. CDR3 protein: CASSQDFDRDYEQYF. Read as DNA, the sequence is TGTGCCAGCAGCCAAGATTTCGACAGAGACTACGAGCAGTACTTC.